These T cell receptor beta chains were read from a single sample in a study of blood T cell repertoires in COVID-19. Libraries were prepared by immunoSEQ multiplex PCR; TCRdb keeps only in-frame clonotypes and omits some of them. In the table there are about 68,000 clones, approximately 84% of which are singletons. The material sequenced was peripheral blood. All receptors derive from a man aged 45-65 years with active COVID-19. Each CDR3 is given with its conserved first and last residue. The D gene is left open where the match is weak. A clone size is listed for some rows: how often the clone was seen (once, few, many), or a class if it is expanded.

V: TRBV5-8
J: TRBJ1-5
size: NA
D: TRBD1
CDR3: CASSLQGDQPQHF
DNA: TGTGCCAGCAGCCTACAGGGGGATCAGCCCCAGCATTTT

V: TRBV7-6
J: TRBJ2-7
size: NA
D: TRBD2
CDR3: CASSLRVAGASYEQYF
DNA: TGTGCCAGCAGCCTACGGGTAGCGGGAGCTTCTTACGAGCAGTACTTC

V: TRBV24-1
J: TRBJ2-5
size: NA
D: NA
CDR3: CATSDSKSGGQETQYF
DNA: TGTGCCACCAGTGATTCCAAATCAGGGGGGCAAGAGACCCAGTACTTC

V: TRBV12-5
J: TRBJ2-5
size: NA
D: NA
CDR3: CASGLVPASGETQYF
DNA: TGTGCTAGTGGTTTGGTGCCCGCCAGTGGCGAGACCCAGTACTTC

V: TRBV19
J: TRBJ1-2
size: NA
D: TRBD1
CDR3: CASSNHGTANYGYTF
DNA: TGTGCCAGTTCGAACCACGGGACAGCAAACTATGGCTACACCTTC

V: TRBV12-3/TRBV12-4
J: TRBJ2-7
size: NA
D: NA
CDR3: CASSFNSYEQYF
DNA: TGTGCCAGCAGTTTCAACTCCTACGAGCAGTACTTC

V: TRBV11-3
J: TRBJ2-2
size: once
D: NA
CDR3: CASSLGGGRTGELFF
DNA: TGTGCCAGCAGCTTAGGGGGAGGTCGTACCGGGGAGCTGTTTTTT

V: TRBV6-5
J: TRBJ1-6
size: medium-sized
D: TRBD1
CDR3: CASSYSRQGLNSPLHF
DNA: TGTGCCAGCAGTTACTCTCGACAGGGCCTTAATTCACCCCTCCACTTT

V: TRBV5-6
J: TRBJ1-4
size: few
D: NA
CDR3: CASSPTGIGEKLFF
DNA: TGTGCCAGCAGCCCAACAGGGATTGGGGAAAAACTGTTTTTT

V: TRBV5-4
J: TRBJ1-2
size: NA
D: NA
CDR3: CASSFGGDYGYTF
DNA: TGTGCCAGCAGCTTCGGAGGGGACTATGGCTACACCTTC

V: TRBV10-3
J: TRBJ2-7
size: few
D: TRBD1
CDR3: CAISPGQGLHEQYF
DNA: TGTGCCATCAGTCCGGGACAGGGGTTACACGAGCAGTACTTC

V: TRBV10-3
J: TRBJ2-7
size: NA
D: TRBD1
CDR3: CAISEGGQGYEQYF
DNA: TGTGCCATCAGTGAAGGGGGACAGGGGTACGAGCAGTACTTC

V: TRBV7-9
J: TRBJ2-1
size: NA
D: NA
CDR3: CASSLDNEQFF
DNA: TGTGCCAGCAGCCTCGACAATGAGCAGTTCTTC

V: TRBV5-1
J: TRBJ1-1
size: NA
D: TRBD1
CDR3: CASSPDRPNTEAFF
DNA: TGCGCCAGCAGCCCGGACAGGCCGAACACTGAAGCTTTCTTT

V: TRBV7-2
J: TRBJ1-1
size: NA
D: TRBD1
CDR3: CASSWTGAHTEAFF
DNA: TGTGCCAGCAGCTGGACAGGGGCACACACTGAAGCTTTCTTT

V: TRBV9
J: TRBJ1-1
size: once
D: NA
CDR3: CASGGGGGNTEAFF
DNA: TGTGCCAGCGGGGGAGGGGGTGGTAACACTGAAGCTTTCTTT

V: TRBV6-1
J: TRBJ1-2
size: NA
D: NA
CDR3: CASSEARKVAGTF
DNA: TGTGCCAGCAGTGAAGCCCGAAAGGTCGCGGGCACCTTC

V: TRBV6-6
J: TRBJ1-2
size: NA
D: NA
CDR3: CASSYPGNYGYTF
DNA: TGTGCCAGCAGTTACCCGGGGAACTATGGCTACACCTTC

V: TRBV5-6
J: TRBJ2-7
size: NA
D: NA
CDR3: CASSRGPPTHEQYF
DNA: TGTGCCAGCAGCCGCGGGCCCCCAACCCACGAGCAGTACTTC

V: TRBV3-1/TRBV3-2
J: TRBJ1-6
size: NA
D: TRBD1
CDR3: CASSQGPGTVGSPLHF
DNA: TGTGCCAGCAGCCAAGGCCCGGGGACAGTGGGCTCGCCCCTCCACTTT

V: TRBV7-9
J: TRBJ2-1
size: NA
D: NA
CDR3: CASSLASGNEQFF
DNA: TGTGCCAGCAGCTTAGCCTCAGGCAATGAGCAGTTCTTC

V: TRBV18
J: TRBJ1-1
size: NA
D: NA
CDR3: CASSPPPGARFHTEAFF
DNA: TGTGCCAGCTCACCACCGCCTGGGGCCCGCTTCCACACTGAAGCTTTCTTT

V: TRBV15
J: TRBJ2-1
size: NA
D: TRBD2
CDR3: CATSASGYSYNEQFF
DNA: TGTGCCACCAGCGCTAGCGGGTACTCCTACAATGAGCAGTTCTTC

V: TRBV7-2
J: TRBJ2-5
size: NA
D: TRBD1
CDR3: CASSRNQGTEYF
DNA: TGTGCCAGCAGCCGAAACCAGGGGACAGAGTACTTC

V: TRBV30
J: TRBJ2-1
size: NA
D: TRBD1
CDR3: CAWSVRQGKIDWQFF
DNA: TGTGCCTGGAGTGTACGACAGGGGAAAATAGATTGGCAGTTCTTC

V: TRBV5-1
J: TRBJ2-7
size: NA
D: TRBD2
CDR3: CASSSGLAGTYEQYF
DNA: TGCGCCAGCAGTTCGGGACTAGCGGGAACCTACGAGCAGTACTTC

V: TRBV6-5
J: TRBJ2-5
size: NA
D: TRBD2
CDR3: CASSPGLAEETQYF
DNA: TGTGCCAGCAGTCCCGGACTAGCGGAAGAGACCCAGTACTTC

V: TRBV27
J: TRBJ2-3
size: NA
D: NA
CDR3: CASSSPRGFTDTQYF
DNA: TGTGCCAGCAGTTCCCCCAGGGGTTTCACAGATACGCAGTATTTT

V: TRBV21-1
J: TRBJ2-5
size: NA
D: NA
CDR3: CASSTWDRDGRETQYF
DNA: TGTGCCAGCAGCACCTGGGACAGGGACGGAAGAGAGACCCAGTACTTC

V: TRBV18
J: TRBJ1-2
size: NA
D: NA
CDR3: CASSPVTGTNYGYTF
DNA: TGTGCCAGCTCACCCGTTACAGGGACTAACTATGGCTACACCTTC

V: TRBV19
J: TRBJ2-2
size: NA
D: TRBD1
CDR3: CASLRTGGSAGELFF
DNA: TGTGCCAGCCTTAGGACAGGGGGGAGCGCCGGGGAGCTGTTTTTT

V: TRBV6-2/TRBV6-3
J: TRBJ2-3
size: NA
D: NA
CDR3: CASSYSRVTDTQYF
DNA: TGTGCCAGCAGTTACTCGAGGGTAACCGATACGCAGTATTTT

V: TRBV3-1/TRBV3-2
J: TRBJ2-2
size: NA
D: TRBD2
CDR3: CASTKRLAGGPGELFF
DNA: TGTGCCAGCACCAAGCGACTAGCGGGGGGGCCCGGGGAGCTGTTTTTT

V: TRBV7-9
J: TRBJ2-5
size: NA
D: NA
CDR3: CASSLGHQGSEETQYF
DNA: TGTGCCAGCAGCTTAGGACATCAGGGTTCGGAAGAGACCCAGTACTTC

V: TRBV4-1
J: TRBJ1-2
size: once
D: TRBD1
CDR3: CASSQGTGLNYGYTF
DNA: TGCGCCAGCAGCCAAGGGACAGGGTTGAACTATGGCTACACCTTC

V: TRBV21-1
J: TRBJ1-5
size: NA
D: NA
CDR3: CASSKPPEGGLDQPQHF
DNA: TGTGCCAGCAGCAAACCCCCCGAGGGGGGGCTCGATCAGCCCCAGCATTTT

V: TRBV5-1
J: TRBJ2-1
size: few
D: NA
CDR3: CASSLSAGGNEQFF
DNA: TGCGCCAGCAGCTTGTCGGCAGGGGGGAATGAGCAGTTCTTC

V: TRBV28
J: TRBJ2-7
size: NA
D: NA
CDR3: CASSLRDWWDSYEQYF
DNA: TGTGCCAGCAGTTTAAGGGACTGGTGGGACTCCTACGAGCAGTACTTC

V: TRBV29-1
J: TRBJ2-1
size: once
D: NA
CDR3: CSVERRNEQFF
DNA: TGCAGCGTTGAGAGGCGAAATGAGCAGTTCTTC

V: TRBV30
J: TRBJ2-7
size: once
D: NA
CDR3: CAWSVGQYEQYF
DNA: TGTGCCTGGAGTGTCGGACAGTACGAGCAGTACTTC

V: TRBV5-1
J: TRBJ1-1
size: NA
D: NA
CDR3: CASSPEARTEAFF
DNA: TGCGCCAGCAGCCCTGAGGCCCGAACTGAAGCTTTCTTT

V: TRBV2
J: TRBJ1-4
size: NA
D: NA
CDR3: CASSALRNNEKLFF
DNA: TGTGCCAGCAGTGCGTTGAGGAATAATGAAAAACTGTTTTTT

V: TRBV6-2/TRBV6-3
J: TRBJ2-5
size: NA
D: TRBD1
CDR3: CASSYSGDRRGETQYF
DNA: TGTGCCAGCAGTTACTCAGGGGACAGGAGAGGGGAGACCCAGTACTTC

V: TRBV27
J: TRBJ2-1
size: NA
D: TRBD2
CDR3: CASSLTASGNEQFF
DNA: TGTGCCAGCAGTTTAACTGCTAGCGGCAATGAGCAGTTCTTC

V: TRBV27
J: TRBJ2-2
size: NA
D: NA
CDR3: CASNYQGRNTGELFF
DNA: TGTGCCAGCAATTACCAGGGCAGGAACACCGGGGAGCTGTTTTTT

V: TRBV7-2
J: TRBJ2-5
size: NA
D: TRBD2
CDR3: CASSLRLAGGAQYF
DNA: TGTGCCAGCAGCTTAAGGCTAGCGGGGGGGGCCCAGTACTTC

V: TRBV19
J: TRBJ2-7
size: few
D: NA
CDR3: CASSISPGETYEQYF
DNA: TGTGCCAGTAGTATCAGCCCCGGGGAAACCTACGAGCAGTACTTC

V: TRBV18
J: TRBJ1-3
size: few
D: TRBD1
CDR3: CASSYQPFTGGYGNTIYF
DNA: TGTGCCAGCTCCTACCAACCCTTTACAGGGGGCTATGGAAACACCATATATTTT

V: TRBV15
J: TRBJ2-3
size: NA
D: NA
CDR3: CATSRDKRADTQYF
DNA: TGTGCCACCAGCAGAGATAAGAGGGCAGATACGCAGTATTTT